This TCR beta chain appears in the sequencing data of a study of molecular identifiers for immune sequencing clone quantification. Study summary: Replicate experiments divided RNA from 20,000 or 100,000 naive CD8 cells into five parts and sequenced four.

From germline, CDR1 is SGDLS and CDR2 YYNGEE. J gave up 2 bases and V 3 bases, and 10 bases lay outside the gene matches. There are 16 residues in the CDR3. Worth noting for this clonotype: Antigen unknown.

TCRdb independently ran MiXCR on the PCR reads; one entry per CDR3 protein. The sample holds about 510,000 distinct CDR3 sequences, 25% seen once. Regarding the study as a whole: Highly expanded clone sizes could be underestimated by identical TCR molecules that share a barcode.

The receptor was isolated from a human donor in good health. Some libraries in this study had Jurkat cell RNA spiked in. Sequenced sample: naive CD8+ T cells from blood, with Jurkat cell RNA spiked in. Subset meaning: FACS-sorted CD8+CD4-CCR7+CD45RA+ naive T cells. This sequence joins TRBV9 and TRBJ2-5; TRBD1 matches at 7 bases. This CDR3 reads CASSANLGTAQETQYF. As DNA, the CDR3 is TGTGCCAGCAGCGCTAACCTTGGGACAGCTCAAGAGACCCAGTACTTC.